The clone carrying this T cell receptor beta chain was recorded once. Methods used by the authors: For nucleated cells, counts were estimated from reference gene primer amplification. Repertoires were generated with immunoSEQ multiplex PCR, while TCRdb's copy carries only in-frame clones and drops some. The DNA gave D and trimming, while V, J and clone size come from that table. Among some 49,000 clones, 82% were seen once, and the ten largest hold more than 2.5%. This sample is drawn from a study of blood T cell repertoires in COVID-19. The overall study: From the United States, Italy and Spain came samples of acute and convalescent COVID-19. Sample material is recorded as cDNA or gDNA derived from T cells, B-cell-depleted T cells, or PBMCs.

After removal of 5 bases from V and 1 base from J, the junction contained 8 bases not matched to a gene. Germline loops: CDR1 PRHDT, CDR2 FYEKMQ (reference sequence). The CDR3 runs to 16 residues. This chain joins TRBV13 and TRBJ1-1; 9 bases map to TRBD1. The sequencing sample was made of peripheral blood. The source is an older woman with acute or convalescent COVID-19. The CDR3 coding sequence is TGTGCCAGCAGCCGCCGGACAGGGGTGACGAACACTGAAGCTTTCTTT. Translation: CASSRRTGVTNTEAFF.